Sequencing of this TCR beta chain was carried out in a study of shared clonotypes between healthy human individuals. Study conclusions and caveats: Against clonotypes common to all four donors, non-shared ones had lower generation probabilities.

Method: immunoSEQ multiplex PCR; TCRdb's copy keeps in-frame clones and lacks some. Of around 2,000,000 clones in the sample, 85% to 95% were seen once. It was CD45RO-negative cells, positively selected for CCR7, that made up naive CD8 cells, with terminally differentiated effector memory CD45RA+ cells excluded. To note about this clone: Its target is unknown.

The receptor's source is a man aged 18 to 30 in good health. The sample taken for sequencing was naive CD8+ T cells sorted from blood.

CDR3 protein: CASSLSLGVLTYEQYF. CDR3 in DNA: TGTGCCAGCAGTTTATCGCTCGGGGTACTTACCTACGAGCAGTACTTC. This chain joins TRBV27 and TRBJ2-7, with D maybe TRBD2 (5 bases). V shed 0 bases and J shed 2 bases, with 14 bases lying between them. This CDR3 has 16 residues. Germline loops: CDR1 MNHEY, CDR2 SMNVEV (reference sequence).